This T cell receptor (beta chain) emerged from a study of cytomegalovirus exposure and HLA in healthy donors. Per germline, CDR1 SGHDT and CDR2 YYEEEE. The V end lost 0 bases, the J end lost 5 bases, and 11 bases lay between the germline ends. CDR3 length: 14 amino acids. Concerning this clone itself: Antigen specificity is unknown.

Regarding the study as a whole: CMV serostatus was the sole immune exposure data available. The study put 150 to 200 TCR beta chains on its list as cytomegalovirus-associated. Sequencing likely generated an artifact that appeared as a cluster of highly shared sequence variants. Data from an earlier analysis indicated that most TCR beta V segments were productive either about 90% or about 30% of the time.

Both 60 Vbeta primers and 13 Jbeta primers went into the PCR. TCRdb's table, derived via immunoSEQ multiplex PCR, lists solely in-frame clones and lacks some. The sample holds more than 85,000 clones, around 80% seen once. The origin of this receptor is a man between 18 and 29 years old in good health and CMV-seronegative. The V call is TRBV5-6, the J call TRBJ1-1; D not resolved. The specimen sequenced was PBMCs. Here the CDR3 DNA reads TGTGCCAGCAGCTTGGCGGGTAGTAGGACTGAAGCTTTCTTT. This translates into CASSLAGSRTEAFF.